Listed below are T cell receptor beta chains from one sample, sequenced in a study of blood T cells in healthy people across ages. TCRdb re-derived calls from the 5' RACE reads in MiXCR, one entry per CDR3 protein. The sample has fewer than 2 million distinct CDR3 sequences, 30% to 40% seen once. Input material: blood. The receptor set was obtained from a human donor in good health. The CDR3 runs from the conserved cysteine through the conserved F or W. A D gene is named only where the DNA matches it firmly. Not every row has a clone size; where given, it reads once, few, many or a size class.

>TRBJ1-2|TRBD1|NA|TRBV28
CASRPPTGTYGYTF
TGTGCCAGCAGACCACCGACAGGGACCTATGGCTACACCTTC
>TRBJ2-2|TRBD1|NA|TRBV7-2
CAGSLDRGAELFF
TGTGCCGGCAGTTTGGACAGGGGAGCGGAGCTGTTTTTT
>TRBJ1-1|NA|few|TRBV20-1
CSARDQGMNTEAFF
TGCAGTGCTAGAGATCAAGGGATGAACACTGAAGCTTTCTTT
>TRBJ2-3|NA|NA|TRBV27
CASSYRAPSVGTQYF
TGTGCCAGCAGTTACAGGGCTCCCTCAGTGGGTACGCAGTATTTT
>TRBJ2-7|NA|many|TRBV20-1
CSASKVGTYEQYF
TGCAGTGCTAGCAAGGTCGGCACCTACGAGCAGTACTTC
>TRBJ2-5|NA|NA|TRBV5-6
CASSFLPARIGGETQYF
TGTGCCAGCAGCTTCTTACCGGCAAGGATAGGAGGAGAGACCCAGTACTTC
>TRBJ2-5|TRBD1|NA|TRBV29-1
CSVAPTGDRETQYF
TGCAGCGTCGCTCCGACAGGGGACAGGGAGACCCAGTACTTC
>TRBJ2-7|TRBD1|NA|TRBV27
CASGTGSFSYEQYF
TGTGCCTCCGGGACAGGGTCATTTTCCTACGAGCAGTACTTC
>TRBJ2-5|NA|NA|TRBV10-3
CAISDGQEQETQYF
TGTGCCATCAGTGACGGGCAGGAACAAGAGACCCAGTACTTC
>TRBJ2-3|NA|NA|TRBV5-6
CASSFLPGETTDTQYF
TGTGCCAGCAGCTTTTTACCCGGGGAGACTACAGATACGCAGTATTTT
>TRBJ2-2|NA|NA|TRBV5-1
CASSERSNMNTGELFF
TGCGCCAGCAGCGAAAGGTCCAACATGAACACCGGGGAGCTGTTTTTT
>TRBJ1-5|NA|NA|TRBV12-3/TRBV12-4
CASSLGIPLSPQHF
TGTGCCAGCAGTTTAGGGATACCCTTATCGCCCCAGCATTTT
>TRBJ2-1|NA|few|TRBV12-5
CASGTRNEQFF
TGTGCTAGTGGGACCCGAAATGAGCAGTTCTTC
>TRBJ1-5|NA|few|TRBV6-2/TRBV6-3
CASSYLAGDLNQPQHF
TGTGCCAGCAGTTACTTGGCCGGGGACCTCAATCAGCCCCAGCATTTT
>TRBJ1-5|NA|NA|TRBV4-2
CASSQARQGGQPQHF
TGTGCCAGCAGCCAAGCGAGGCAGGGTGGGCAGCCCCAGCATTTT
>TRBJ2-6|NA|few|TRBV5-1
CASGSQPGVTGPGANVLTF
TGCGCCAGCGGCTCCCAACCGGGAGTAACAGGGCCTGGGGCCAACGTCCTGACTTTC
>TRBJ2-4|TRBD1|NA|TRBV19
CASTDRGKNIQYF
TGTGCCAGTACTGACAGGGGGAAAAACATTCAGTACTTC
>TRBJ2-7|TRBD1|few|TRBV6-2/TRBV6-3
CASSEDRGDEQYF
TGTGCCAGCAGCGAGGACAGGGGTGACGAGCAGTACTTC
>TRBJ1-1|TRBD1|few|TRBV4-2
CASSQDGIGQDAFF
TGTGCCAGCAGCCAAGATGGTATAGGACAGGACGCTTTCTTT
>TRBJ2-6|TRBD1|NA|TRBV13
CASSRKGQKSSGANVLTF
TGTGCCAGCAGCCGCAAGGGACAGAAGAGCTCTGGGGCCAACGTCCTGACTTTC
>TRBJ2-3|TRBD1|few|TRBV29-1
CSVDPGTGFDTQYF
TGCAGCGTGGATCCAGGGACAGGGTTCGATACGCAGTATTTT
>TRBJ2-7|TRBD1|few|TRBV28
CASNPALQGNEQYF
TGTGCCAGCAATCCAGCACTACAGGGGAACGAGCAGTACTTC
>TRBJ1-1|TRBD1|NA|TRBV7-2
CASSLGGQVVAFF
TGTGCCAGCAGCTTAGGGGGACAGGTTGTAGCTTTCTTT
>TRBJ2-5|TRBD2|NA|TRBV7-8
CASSLVGLAGGQETQYF
TGTGCCAGCAGCTTAGTCGGGCTAGCGGGGGGTCAAGAGACCCAGTACTTC
>TRBJ1-2|TRBD1|few|TRBV5-1
CASSLNGRGGYGYTF
TGCGCCAGCAGCTTGAACGGCAGGGGGGGCTATGGCTACACCTTC
>TRBJ2-3|NA|NA|TRBV5-1
CASSLEGAVGDTQYF
TGCGCCAGCAGCTTGGAAGGGGCCGTAGGGGATACGCAGTATTTT
>TRBJ2-1|NA|NA|TRBV7-2
CASSRDTNSYNGQFF
TGTGCCAGCAGTCGGGACACCAACTCCTACAATGGGCAGTTCTTC
>TRBJ2-7|NA|NA|TRBV27
CASSPSLGAETYEQYF
TGTGCCAGCAGTCCATCCTTGGGGGCGGAAACCTACGAGCAGTACTTC
>TRBJ2-1|TRBD2|few|TRBV5-1
CASSARGDSYNEQFF
TGCGCCAGCAGCGCCCGGGGGGACTCCTACAATGAGCAGTTCTTC
>TRBJ1-2|TRBD1|few|TRBV29-1
CSVALGGQGFGYTF
TGCAGCGTTGCACTTGGAGGACAGGGCTTTGGCTACACCTTC
>TRBJ2-7|TRBD1|few|TRBV5-1
CASNHSPVGLGTGRTYEQYF
TGCGCCAGCAACCACTCACCGGTGGGTCTCGGGACAGGGCGGACCTACGAGCAGTACTTC
>TRBJ2-1|NA|few|TRBV6-2/TRBV6-3
CASKKNNEQFF
TGTGCCAGCAAGAAGAATAATGAGCAGTTCTTC
>TRBJ2-1|TRBD1|few|TRBV6-6
CASRGTGEMWNEQFF
TGTGCCAGCAGGGGGACAGGGGAAATGTGGAATGAGCAGTTCTTC
>TRBJ2-7|NA|NA|TRBV30
CAWSGNRHYEQYF
TGTGCCTGGAGTGGGAACAGGCACTACGAGCAGTACTTC
>TRBJ1-2|NA|few|TRBV20-1
CSAIPLVGYGYTF
TGCAGTGCTATTCCGTTGGTGGGGTATGGCTACACCTTC
>TRBJ2-1|TRBD2|once|TRBV27
CASSFLSSGPYNEQFF
TGTGCCAGCAGTTTCCTCTCTAGCGGCCCCTACAATGAGCAGTTCTTC
>TRBJ2-7|TRBD1|few|TRBV28
CASSYHSGGASYEQYF
TGTGCCAGCAGTTACCACTCAGGGGGCGCATCCTACGAGCAGTACTTC
>TRBJ1-2|NA|NA|TRBV4-3
CASSQDLGPNYGYTF
TGCGCCAGCAGCCAAGATTTAGGACCCAACTATGGCTACACCTTC
>TRBJ2-1|NA|once|TRBV5-1
CASSLVSPGNEQFF
TGCGCCAGCAGCTTGGTGTCCCCGGGGAATGAGCAGTTCTTC
>TRBJ2-7|NA|few|TRBV12-3/TRBV12-4
CASRGAAAYEQYF
TGTGCCAGCAGAGGGGCCGCAGCCTACGAGCAGTACTTC
>TRBJ2-1|NA|NA|TRBV4-3
CASSKNRDSYNEQFF
TGCGCCAGCAGCAAGAACAGGGATTCCTACAATGAGCAGTTCTTC
>TRBJ2-5|TRBD2|few|TRBV15
CATSKPGTSRTEQYF
TGTGCCACCAGCAAACCCGGGACTAGCCGAACTGAGCAGTACTTC
>TRBJ2-7|TRBD1|few|TRBV15
CATSRVSGQGGEQYF
TGTGCCACCAGCAGAGTGTCAGGACAGGGAGGCGAGCAGTACTTC
>TRBJ1-2|NA|NA|TRBV6-5
CASSYNEGNYGYTF
TGTGCCAGCAGTTATAATGAAGGGAACTATGGCTACACCTTC
>TRBJ1-2|NA|NA|TRBV7-2
CASSLGPGNNYGYTF
TGTGCCAGCAGCTTAGGGCCCGGAAATAACTATGGCTACACCTTC
>TRBJ2-7|TRBD1|NA|TRBV9
CASSVAGLEQGEQYF
TGTGCCAGCAGCGTAGCCGGGTTGGAACAGGGGGAGCAGTACTTC
>TRBJ2-1|NA|NA|TRBV4-3
CASSQDRYGPSFNEQFF
TGCGCCAGCAGCCAAGATAGGTACGGACCCAGCTTTAATGAGCAGTTCTTC
>TRBJ2-5|NA|NA|TRBV7-2
CASNLGVAIYQETQYF
TGTGCCAGCAACTTGGGGGTAGCGATCTATCAAGAGACCCAGTACTTC
>TRBJ1-2|NA|NA|TRBV4-2
CASSQMAGTNYGYTF
TGTGCCAGCAGCCAAATGGCAGGGACGAACTATGGCTACACCTTC
>TRBJ2-5|TRBD1|NA|TRBV5-1
CASSSYRDRETQYF
TGCGCCAGCAGCTCATACAGGGACAGAGAGACCCAGTACTTC
>TRBJ1-2|NA|NA|TRBV28
CASRSSGTTYGYTF
TGTGCCAGCAGGTCCTCCGGGACAACCTATGGCTACACCTTC
>TRBJ2-3|TRBD2|NA|TRBV10-3
CAISSSGGTTDTQYF
TGTGCCATCAGCTCCAGCGGGGGAACCACAGATACGCAGTATTTT
>TRBJ2-4|NA|NA|TRBV5-8
CASSSRGPAKNIQYF
TGTGCCAGCAGCTCTCGGGGCCCAGCCAAAAACATTCAGTACTTC
>TRBJ2-3|NA|many|TRBV12-3/TRBV12-4
CASSFGQPSTDTQYF
TGTGCCAGCAGTTTCGGGCAACCAAGCACAGATACGCAGTATTTT
>TRBJ1-2|NA|NA|TRBV3-1
CASSRGAYSYTF
TGTGCCAGCAGCCGCGGGGCCTATAGCTACACCTTC
>TRBJ2-5|NA|NA|TRBV28
CASLTWGEETQYF
TGTGCCAGTTTAACGTGGGGGGAAGAGACCCAGTACTTC
>TRBJ1-2|TRBD1|NA|TRBV3-1
CASSQVGTGPGYGYTF
TGTGCCAGCAGCCAAGTGGGGACAGGCCCTGGATATGGCTACACCTTC